A single sample gave rise to the 18 T cell receptor beta chains below, sequenced in a study of shared clonotypes between healthy human individuals. TCRdb's copy holds only in-frame clones and misses some; the assay was immunoSEQ multiplex PCR. Counted here are 2 million to 2.5 million clones, about 94% occurring once; the ten biggest clones make up over 0.1%. The source material was naive CD4+ T cells sorted from blood. Indicated subset: CD45RA+ positively selected. These TCRs come from a man between 18 and 29 years old in good health.

The CDR3 sequence is CASSFTGGNTEAFF. The CDR3, as DNA: TGTGCCAGCAGTTTCACAGGGGGCAACACTGAAGCTTTCTTT. The genes are TRBV6-6 and TRBJ1-1; 9 nucleotides agree with TRBD1. There are 14 residues in the CDR3. Germline V gene sequence: CDR1 MNHNY, CDR2 SVGAGI (reference sequence). V shed 4 bases, J shed 2 bases, and the junction held 2 bases outside the gene matches.

Remarks on this clone: Other nucleotide sequences from this sample produce the same CDR3. CDR3 DNA: TGTGCCAGCAGTTACTCGGGACAGGTCTATGGCTACACCTTC. It encodes CASSYSGQVYGYTF. This chain links TRBV6-5 with TRBJ1-2; 8 nucleotides line up with TRBD1. CDR1 and CDR2 from the germline V gene are MNHEY and SVGAGI. V dropped 0 bases and J dropped 4; count of bases not matched to a gene: 1. CDR3 size: 14 residues.

Turning to this clone: The sample carries other DNA sequences with the same CDR3. The chain carries TRBV4-3 and TRBJ2-1; TRBD2 matches at 7 bases. Germline assignment: CDR1 LGHNA and CDR2 YSLEER. The CDR3 spans 15 residues. With V trimmed by 4 bases and J by 2 bases, 5 bases remained unmatched. CDR3 region: CASSPGLAAYNEQFF. DNA for the CDR3: TGCGCCAGCAGCCCTGGCCTAGCGGCCTACAATGAGCAGTTCTTC.

The chain is built from TRBV11-2 and TRBJ2-7; D unclear. There are 13 residues in the CDR3. Per the germline V gene, CDR1 is SGHAT and CDR2 is FQNNGV. The germline V and J ends were trimmed by 5 bases and 3 bases, with 11 bases remaining between them. CDR3 nucleotide sequence: TGTGCCAGCAGCCCCCAAAGACACTACGAGCAGTACTTC. Encoded protein: CASSPQRHYEQYF.

This clone is a singleton in its sample. The V call is TRBV29-1, the J call TRBJ1-1; a possible D gene is TRBD1 (6 bases). This CDR3 has 14 residues. Per the germline V gene, CDR1 is SQVTM and CDR2 is ANQGSEA. Deletions cut 2 bases from V and 3 bases from J, with 13 bases between. The CDR3 region is CSVENRVADTEAFF. CDR3 bases: TGCAGCGTTGAAAACAGGGTTGCGGACACTGAAGCTTTCTTT.

The V call is TRBV10-3, the J call TRBJ1-2; TRBD1 agrees at 11 bases. The J segment lost 4 bases and the V segment lost 10 bases, leaving 8 bases of the junction unmatched. The CDR3 covers 14 residues. Germline V gene sequence: CDR1 ENHRY, CDR2 SYGVKD. The CDR3 protein is CATTSGTGGYGYTF. For the CDR3, the DNA is TGTGCCACCACATCTGGGACAGGGGGCTATGGCTACACCTTC.

The chain links TRBV2 to TRBJ1-2; maybe TRBD1 (6 bases). V was shortened by 3 bases and J by 4 bases, with 9 bases between the two germline ends. Germline values: CDR1 SNHLY, CDR2 FYNNEI. The CDR3 totals 13 residues. CDR3 bases: TGTGCCAGCAGTGACCAGGGGCCCTATGGCTACACCTTC. Its translation: CASSDQGPYGYTF.

This rearrangement joins TRBV6-1 to TRBJ2-2; D call uncertain. CDR1 MNHNS and CDR2 SASEGT come from the germline V gene. CDR3 length: 15 amino acids. Trimming removed 1 base at V and 4 bases at J, with 10 bases between. CDR3 in DNA: TGTGCCAGCAGTGAAGTCGGCAGCCCCACCGGGGAGCTGTTTTTT. Amino acid sequence: CASSEVGSPTGELFF.

The chain's CDR3 is CASNPLTGTGVYYGYTF. The CDR3 nucleotides read TGCGCCAGCAATCCCCTGACCGGGACAGGGGTCTACTATGGCTACACCTTC. The V call is TRBV4-1, the J call TRBJ1-2, with 10 positions matching TRBD1. Trimming cost V 7 bases and J 3 bases; bases outside gene matches: 14. Germline V gives CDR1 MGHRA, CDR2 YSYEKL. The CDR3 runs to 17 residues.

This sequence joins TRBV28 and TRBJ2-1; 10 bases align to TRBD2. After removal of 5 bases from V and 4 bases from J, the junction contained 5 bases not matched to a gene. Germline V CDR1 and CDR2: MDHEN, SYDVKM. CDR3 size: 15 residues. CDR3 DNA sequence: TGTGCCAGCAGTGATCAAGCGGGGGGGTACAATGAGCAGTTCTTC. This gives the protein CASSDQAGGYNEQFF.

This chain links TRBV29-1 with TRBJ2-1; 7 positions agree with TRBD1. The CDR3 is made up of 15 amino acids. Germline values: CDR1 SQVTM, CDR2 ANQGSEA. The V and J ends lost 7 bases and 6 bases, in that order; junction bases with no gene match: 15. The CDR3 coding sequence is TGCAGCGCCCCAAGGGCAGGGGGTCCGTTCAATGAGCAGTTCTTC. Translated: CSAPRAGGPFNEQFF.

The chain is built from TRBV6-5 and TRBJ2-7; possibly TRBD2 for D (5 bases). Germline V lookup: CDR1 MNHEY, CDR2 SVGAGI. Trimming shortened V by 2 bases and J by 2 bases, and 13 bases separated the two germline ends. This CDR3 has 15 residues. CDR3 nucleotides: TGTGCCAGCAGTTACGGTGGCGGAGGACCCTACGAGCAGTACTTC. Protein product: CASSYGGGGPYEQYF.

This chain links TRBV29-1 with TRBJ1-2, with 9 bases that match TRBD1. V lost 7 bases and J lost 1; bases outside the gene matches: 7. CDR1 is SQVTM, CDR2 ANQGSEA, per germline. The CDR3 consists of 14 residues. The CDR3 DNA sequence: TGCAGCGCTTGGACAGGGGAGGTTAACTATGGCTACACCTTC. Its protein is CSAWTGEVNYGYTF.

This chain uses TRBV7-2 with TRBJ2-1, with D perhaps TRBD1 (6 bases). Germline values: CDR1 SGHTA, CDR2 FQGNSA. V lost 5 bases and J 4 bases, leaving 12 bases between the germline ends. The CDR3 contains 14 residues. The CDR3 is CASSPGQLYNEQFF. CDR3 DNA sequence: TGTGCCAGCAGCCCTGGACAGCTATACAATGAGCAGTTCTTC.

This chain joins TRBV5-4 and TRBJ2-5, with TRBD1 identical over 9 bases. V was clipped by 1 base and J by 1 base; unmatched bases: 2. Germline lookup yields CDR1 SGHNT and CDR2 YYREEE (reference sequence). The length of the CDR3 is 15 residues. The CDR3: CASSLWGQGQETQYF. CDR3 coding DNA: TGTGCCAGCAGCTTGTGGGGACAGGGCCAAGAGACCCAGTACTTC.

V and J are TRBV4-1 and TRBJ1-5, with D maybe TRBD1 (5 bases). V dropped 4 bases and J dropped 1 base, with 11 bases sitting between them. The length of the CDR3 is 15 residues. Germline assignment: CDR1 MGHRA and CDR2 YSYEKL. The CDR3 region is CASSRGEGSNQPQHF. DNA of the CDR3: TGCGCCAGCAGCCGGGGGGAGGGGAGCAATCAGCCCCAGCATTTT.

V gene TRBV5-8 combines with J gene TRBJ1-5; D perhaps matches TRBD1 (5 bases). Germline V gene lookup returns CDR1 SGHTS and CDR2 YDEGEE. Trimming shortened V by 3 bases and J by 4 bases, and 11 bases separated the two germline ends. There are 14 residues in the CDR3. The CDR3 region has the DNA TGTGCCAGCAGCTCGGCAGGGACTAATCAGCCCCAGCATTTT. Residues: CASSSAGTNQPQHF. The full variable domain, rest sourced from reference TRBV5-8 and TRBJ1-5, is EAGVTQSPTHLIKTRGQQATLRCSPISGHTSVYWYQQALGLGLQFLLWYDEGEERNRGNFPPRFSGRQFPNYSSELNVNALELEDSALYLCASSSAGTNQPQHFGDGTRLSIL.

V usage is TRBV9 and J usage is TRBJ2-7, with D hard to call. Trimming shortened V by 3 bases and J by 7 bases, and 14 bases separated the two germline ends. Germline CDR1 SGDLS, CDR2 YYNGEE. This CDR3 comprises 13 residues. The DNA of the CDR3 is TGTGCCAGCAGCGCCGACCCCGGGTCGGAGCAGTACTTC. It is translated as CASSADPGSEQYF.